Below are 28 T cell receptor beta chains sequenced from a single sample in a study of T cells in localized non-small cell lung cancer. Libraries were prepared by immunoSEQ multiplex PCR; TCRdb keeps only in-frame clonotypes and omits some of them. The repertoire holds about 4,800 clones, with 25% to 40% as singletons. Material: lung tumor tissue, obtained before any cancer treatment. The receptors originated from a male donor aged 60 or over with stage III lung adenocarcinoma.

The rearrangement links TRBV5-1 to TRBJ2-1, with TRBD2 as a possible D gene (5 bases). The germline CDR1 and CDR2 sequences are SGHRS and YFSETQ. Deletions cut 0 bases from V and 0 bases from J, with 7 bases between. The CDR3 spans 15 residues. The CDR3 reads CASSLAGSSYNEQFF. The CDR3, as DNA: TGCGCCAGCAGCTTGGCTGGGAGCTCCTACAATGAGCAGTTCTTC.

This clone occurred a few times. This chain uses TRBV29-1 with TRBJ1-2, with 9 positions matching TRBD1. V lost 3 bases and J lost 7; bases outside the gene matches: 15. The germline V gene encodes CDR1 SQVTM and CDR2 ANQGSEA. This CDR3 is built from 16 residues. As DNA, the CDR3 is TGCAGCGTTGACCCGGGGGTGGGACAGGGTATTCGTGGCTACACCTTC. It encodes CSVDPGVGQGIRGYTF.

The V call is TRBV11-3, the J call TRBJ2-3; a weak D match, TRBD1 (6 bases). Germline CDR1 and CDR2: SGHNT and YENEEA. V lost 3 bases and J 2 bases, leaving 12 bases between the germline ends. The CDR3 runs to 15 residues. The CDR3 reads CASSLGTSITDTQYF. In nucleotides, the CDR3 is TGTGCCAGCAGCTTGGGGACATCCATCACAGATACGCAGTATTTT.

J is TRBJ2-7 and V is TRBV6-8, with D possibly TRBD1 on 6 matching bases. From germline, CDR1 is MNHGY and CDR2 SAAAGT. Trimming pared 2 bases from V and 2 bases from J, leaving 22 bases between. The CDR3 covers 18 residues. The CDR3 sequence is CASSYAPGRQAVTYEQYF. The DNA for the CDR3 is TGTGCCAGCAGTTACGCCCCTGGGAGACAGGCCGTCACCTACGAGCAGTACTTC.

The sample holds a few counts of this clone. CDR3 loop: CASSEGGQGRNEQFF. Written as DNA, the CDR3 is TGTGCCAGCAGTGAAGGGGGACAGGGCCGCAATGAGCAGTTCTTC. The genes are TRBV6-1 and TRBJ2-1, with TRBD1 matching over 9 bases. The germline V gene has CDR1 MNHNS and CDR2 SASEGT. J gave up 6 bases and V 1 base, and 4 bases lay outside the gene matches. The CDR3 covers 15 residues.

A few counts support this clone. The chain has TRBV7-7 and TRBJ2-6; a possible D gene is TRBD1 (6 bases). V lost 4 bases, J lost 4 bases, and 14 bases lay in between. The V gene's germline CDR1 is SSHAT and CDR2 FNYEAQ (reference sequence). The CDR3 spans 16 residues. For the CDR3, the DNA is TGTGCCAGCAGCTCCCAAGGGGGAACCGGGGCCAACGTCCTGACTTTC. The encoded protein is CASSSQGGTGANVLTF.

This clone was seen more than once but under ten times. This rearrangement joins TRBV11-3 to TRBJ1-4, with TRBD1 matching over 7 bases. The junction had 12 bases not matched to a gene; V was cut back by 3 bases and J by 14 bases. The CDR3 spans 14 residues. Per germline, CDR1 SGHNT and CDR2 YENEEA. CDR3 in amino acids: CASSLGDRETELFF. The CDR3 nucleotides read TGTGCCAGCAGCTTGGGAGACAGGGAAACAGAGCTGTTTTTT.

CDR3 nucleotides: TGCGCCAGCAGCCAAGGACTAGCGGGAGGGCCTCAAAACATTCAGTACTTC. This codes for CASSQGLAGGPQNIQYF. The chain combines TRBV1 with TRBJ2-4; TRBD2, as called in the table, went unchecked against the DNA. TRBV1 is flagged as a pseudogene. This CDR3 is 17 amino acids long.

The chain uses TRBV9 and TRBJ1-5; a weak D match, TRBD1 (5 bases). The CDR3 length is 14 residues. Trimming pared 0 bases from V and 5 bases from J, leaving 9 bases between. The V gene's germline CDR1 is SGDLS and CDR2 YYNGEE. DNA for the CDR3: TGTGCCAGCAGCGTAGGTGGGGGTGATCAGCCCCAGCATTTT. Amino acid sequence: CASSVGGGDQPQHF. The variable domain in full, with the rest retrieved from reference TRBV9 and TRBJ1-5, is DSGVTQTPKHLITATGQRVTLRCSPRSGDLSVYWYQQSLDQGLQFLIQYYNGEERAKGNILERFSAQQFPDLHSELNLSSLELGDSALYFCASSVGGGDQPQHFGDGTRLSIL.

J is TRBJ1-5 and V is TRBV9; D is undetermined. The CDR3 is 12 amino acids. Germline CDR1 SGDLS, CDR2 YYNGEE. V dropped 7 bases and J dropped 3 bases, with 8 bases sitting between them. The CDR3: CASGSPNQPQHF. In DNA form, the CDR3 reads TGTGCCAGCGGAAGTCCCAATCAGCCCCAGCATTTT.

The chain couples TRBV28 to TRBJ1-4, with TRBD1 identical over 8 bases. This CDR3 comprises 15 residues. J lost 8 bases, V lost 5 bases, and 10 bases had no gene match. Germline-derived CDR1 and CDR2 are MDHEN and SYDVKM. The CDR3 nucleotides read TGTGCCAGCAGTCTCACTGACAGGGGTGGCGAAAAACTGTTTTTT. Translating it yields CASSLTDRGGEKLFF.

The chain employs TRBV18 and TRBJ2-7; D ambiguous. Germline-derived CDR1 and CDR2 are KGHSH and LQKENI. There are 14 residues in the CDR3. V gave up 3 bases and J gave up 2 bases, with 11 bases separating them. CDR3 residues: CASSPPALPYEQYF. The CDR3 DNA is TGTGCCAGCTCACCGCCTGCACTCCCCTACGAGCAGTACTTC. Full variable domain (remainder filled in from reference TRBV18 and TRBJ2-7): NAGVMQNPRHLVRRRGQEARLRCSPMKGHSHVYWYRQLPEEGLKFMVYLQKENIIDESGMPKERFSAEFPKEGPSILRIQQVVRGDSAAYFCASSPPALPYEQYFGPGTRLTVT.

The rearrangement joins TRBV18 to TRBJ2-1; 7 nucleotides agree with TRBD2. Germline V gives CDR1 KGHSH, CDR2 LQKENI. Unmatched junction bases numbered 3, after V lost 2 bases and J lost 2 bases. The CDR3 is made up of 15 amino acids. CDR3 amino acids: CASSPSGNPYNEQFF. The CDR3 nucleotides are TGTGCCAGCTCACCAAGCGGGAATCCCTACAATGAGCAGTTCTTC.

V usage is TRBV11-3 and J usage is TRBJ2-3; perhaps D is TRBD1 or TRBD2 (5 bases each). Germline CDR1 SGHNT, CDR2 YENEEA. The V end lost 5 bases, the J end lost 6 bases, and 21 bases lay between the germline ends. The CDR3 sequence is 16 residues long. CDR3 protein: CASSRSRGGGRDTQYF. Written as DNA, the CDR3 is TGTGCCAGCAGCCGTTCTAGAGGTGGGGGTCGGGATACGCAGTATTTT. Complete variable domain (other parts from reference TRBV11-3 and TRBJ2-3): EAGVVQSPRYKIIEKKQPVAFWCNPISGHNTLYWYLQNLGQGPELLIRYENEEAVDDSQLPKDRFSAERLKGVDSTLKIQPAELGDSAVYLCASSRSRGGGRDTQYFGPGTRLTVL.

The V gene is TRBV10-3, the J gene TRBJ2-3; tentatively, D is TRBD1 or TRBD2 (5 bases each). Trimming took off 2 bases at V and 5 bases at J, with 11 bases between the two ends. This CDR3 contains 14 residues. Germline loops: CDR1 ENHRY, CDR2 SYGVKD. CDR3 region: CAISEPGAGDTQYF. The CDR3 DNA is TGTGCCATCAGTGAGCCCGGGGCTGGAGATACGCAGTATTTT.

This clone came up a few times. J is TRBJ1-2 and V is TRBV11-3; D uncertain. This CDR3 has 14 residues. CDR1 is SGHNT, CDR2 YENEEA, per germline. Trimming cost V 3 bases and J 2 bases, with 10 bases left between them. Written as DNA, the CDR3 is TGTGCCAGCAGCTTGGTCGGGGAGAACTATGGCTACACCTTC. This translates into CASSLVGENYGYTF.

This chain joins TRBV25-1 and TRBJ1-2; possible D gene TRBD1, 5 bases. Trimming shortened V by 4 bases and J by 2 bases, and 11 bases separated the two germline ends. The CDR3 contains 14 residues. The germline gives CDR1 MGHDK, CDR2 SYGVNS. The CDR3 reads CASSALDSNYGYTF. The CDR3 bases are TGTGCCAGCAGTGCACTAGACAGCAACTATGGCTACACCTTC.

This chain uses TRBV5-1 with TRBJ1-4; 9 bases fit TRBD1. Unmatched junction bases numbered 2, after V lost 4 bases and J lost 4 bases. Germline CDR1 reads SGHRS; CDR2 reads YFSETQ. The CDR3 is 14 amino acids. CDR3 residues: CASSRGQGNEKLFF. CDR3 sequence (DNA): TGCGCCAGCAGCCGGGGACAGGGTAATGAAAAACTGTTTTTT.

This clone showed up just a few times. The chain is built from TRBV11-3 and TRBJ2-5; 12 bases align to TRBD1. This CDR3 comprises 16 residues. Unmatched junction bases numbered 10, after V lost 6 bases and J lost 5 bases. Germline assignment: CDR1 SGHNT and CDR2 YENEEA. Here the CDR3 reads CASSFPRDRGRETQYF. CDR3 DNA: TGTGCCAGCAGTTTTCCTCGGGACAGGGGGCGGGAGACCCAGTACTTC. Combining the CDR3 with reference TRBV11-3 and TRBJ2-5 gives the whole variable domain EAGVVQSPRYKIIEKKQPVAFWCNPISGHNTLYWYLQNLGQGPELLIRYENEEAVDDSQLPKDRFSAERLKGVDSTLKIQPAELGDSAVYLCASSFPRDRGRETQYFGPGTRLLVL.

This clone is a singleton in its sample. V gene TRBV5-1 combines with J gene TRBJ2-2; no reliable D call. V was shortened by 5 bases and J by 0 bases, with 8 bases between the two germline ends. Germline V CDR1 and CDR2: SGHRS, YFSETQ. The CDR3 is 14 amino acids. Written as DNA, the CDR3 is TGCGCCAGCAGAGGAGACGCGAACACCGGGGAGCTGTTTTTT. This translates into CASRGDANTGELFF.

The rearrangement joins TRBV19 to TRBJ1-1; TRBD1 is a possible D gene (6 bases). The CDR3 totals 17 residues. Trimming pared 2 bases from V and 0 bases from J, leaving 16 bases between. Germline lookup yields CDR1 LNHDA and CDR2 SQIVND (reference sequence). The CDR3: CASSIYRGGAVNTEAFF. CDR3 DNA sequence: TGTGCCAGTAGTATATATCGAGGGGGGGCTGTGAACACTGAAGCTTTCTTT.

The V call is TRBV28, the J call TRBJ1-4; D is unresolved. The ends were cut back, 2 bases at V and 10 bases at J, with 8 bases in the middle. CDR3 length: 12 amino acids. CDR1 and CDR2 (germline): MDHEN, SYDVKM. This chain's CDR3 is CASSLLTGKLFF. CDR3 nucleotides: TGTGCCAGCAGTTTACTTACCGGAAAACTGTTTTTT.

CDR3 sequence: CASVRGEAGELFF. CDR3 sequence (DNA): TGTGCCAGCGTCCGGGGCGAGGCCGGGGAGCTGTTTTTT. J is TRBJ2-2 and V is TRBV9; the D call may be TRBD1 or TRBD2 (5 bases each). This CDR3 region has 13 residues. CDR1 and CDR2 from the germline V gene are SGDLS and YYNGEE. V was pared by 7 bases and J by 6 bases, with 13 bases between.

This sequence joins TRBV18 and TRBJ2-7; D gene uncertain. Germline V CDR1 and CDR2: KGHSH, LQKENI. There are 13 residues in the CDR3. With 2 bases removed from V and 2 bases from J, the gap between germline ends came to 7 bases. The CDR3 DNA is TGTGCCAGCTCACCATTAGGGACCTACGAGCAGTACTTC. Encoded protein: CASSPLGTYEQYF.

This clone showed up just once. This sequence joins TRBV30 and TRBJ1-2; a possible D gene is TRBD1 (6 bases). Trimming cost V 3 bases and J 6 bases, with 14 bases left between them. The CDR3 totals 13 residues. Per the germline V gene, CDR1 is GTSNPN and CDR2 is SVGIG (reference sequence). In nucleotides, the CDR3 is TGTGCCTGGAGCCCCCTGGGGGGCCATGGCTACACCTTC. As protein: CAWSPLGGHGYTF.

This clone was recorded a few times. The chain is built from TRBV6-7 and TRBJ2-5, with 10 bases lining up with TRBD2. TRBV6-7 is assigned to the ORF class and has an uncertain function. CDR3 length: 16 amino acids. Losses at the gene ends were 6 bases for V and 2 bases for J; bases not matched to a gene: 9. CDR3 bases: TGTGCCAGCAGCCCCAATGGACTAGCGGTACAAGAGACCCAGTACTTC. Amino acids: CASSPNGLAVQETQYF.

This sequence joins TRBV5-1 and TRBJ2-7; 12 bases agree with TRBD2. CDR3 length equals 17 residues. Germline CDR1 is SGHRS and CDR2 is YFSETQ. The J segment lost 6 bases and the V segment lost 0 bases, leaving 10 bases of the junction unmatched. The CDR3 reads CASSLALAGGPVGEQYF. The CDR3, as DNA: TGCGCCAGCAGCTTGGCTCTAGCGGGAGGGCCGGTCGGCGAGCAGTACTTC. The complete variable domain, with remaining parts taken from reference TRBV5-1 and TRBJ2-7, reads KAGVTQTPRYLIKTRGQQVTLSCSPISGHRSVSWYQQTPGQGLQFLFEYFSETQRNKGNFPGRFSGRQFSNSRSEMNVSTLELGDSALYLCASSLALAGGPVGEQYFGPGTRLTVT.

This clone was counted between two and nine times. The DNA for the CDR3 is TGTGCCAGCAGTGATCTGGCGGGGTATGGCTACGAGCAGTACTTC. Its protein is CASSDLAGYGYEQYF. The V and J genes are TRBV6-8 and TRBJ2-7; maybe TRBD2 (6 bases). The CDR3 has 15 amino acids. Germline CDR1 and CDR2: MNHGY and SAAAGT. V shed 5 bases and J shed 3 bases, with 17 bases lying between them.